The source of this T cell receptor (beta chain) is a study of OX40 agonist ivuxolimab in advanced cancers. Findings of the study overall: Some of the lowest clonal expansion was seen in partial responders at 0.1-3.0 mg/kg.

The CDR3 sequence is 14 residues long. The V and J ends lost 8 bases and 1 base, in that order; junction bases with no gene match: 7. Germline loops: CDR1 SNHLY, CDR2 FYNNEI. Points on this clone: Its matching antigen is unknown.

The data were produced by immunoSEQ multiplex PCR, yet TCRdb's version contains in-frame clones alone and is incomplete. The sample contains about 82,000 clones, roughly 83% of which appear only once. The receptor's source is an adult with an advanced solid tumor such as melanoma, head and neck, liver or kidney cancer. The rearrangement links TRBV2 to TRBJ1-1; TRBD1 aligns across 7 bases. The source material was CD4+ or CD8+ T cells sorted from blood, sampled in a trial of the OX40 agonist ivuxolimab. The CDR3 protein is CASQDRASNTEAFF. The CDR3 coding sequence is TGTGCCAGCCAAGACAGGGCATCGAACACTGAAGCTTTCTTT. The full variable domain, rest sourced from reference TRBV2 and TRBJ1-1, is EPEVTQTPSHQVTQMGQEVILRCVPISNHLYFYWYRQILGQKVEFLVSFYNNEISEKSEIFDDQFSVERPDGSNFTLKIRSTKLEDSAMYFCASQDRASNTEAFFGQGTRLTVV.